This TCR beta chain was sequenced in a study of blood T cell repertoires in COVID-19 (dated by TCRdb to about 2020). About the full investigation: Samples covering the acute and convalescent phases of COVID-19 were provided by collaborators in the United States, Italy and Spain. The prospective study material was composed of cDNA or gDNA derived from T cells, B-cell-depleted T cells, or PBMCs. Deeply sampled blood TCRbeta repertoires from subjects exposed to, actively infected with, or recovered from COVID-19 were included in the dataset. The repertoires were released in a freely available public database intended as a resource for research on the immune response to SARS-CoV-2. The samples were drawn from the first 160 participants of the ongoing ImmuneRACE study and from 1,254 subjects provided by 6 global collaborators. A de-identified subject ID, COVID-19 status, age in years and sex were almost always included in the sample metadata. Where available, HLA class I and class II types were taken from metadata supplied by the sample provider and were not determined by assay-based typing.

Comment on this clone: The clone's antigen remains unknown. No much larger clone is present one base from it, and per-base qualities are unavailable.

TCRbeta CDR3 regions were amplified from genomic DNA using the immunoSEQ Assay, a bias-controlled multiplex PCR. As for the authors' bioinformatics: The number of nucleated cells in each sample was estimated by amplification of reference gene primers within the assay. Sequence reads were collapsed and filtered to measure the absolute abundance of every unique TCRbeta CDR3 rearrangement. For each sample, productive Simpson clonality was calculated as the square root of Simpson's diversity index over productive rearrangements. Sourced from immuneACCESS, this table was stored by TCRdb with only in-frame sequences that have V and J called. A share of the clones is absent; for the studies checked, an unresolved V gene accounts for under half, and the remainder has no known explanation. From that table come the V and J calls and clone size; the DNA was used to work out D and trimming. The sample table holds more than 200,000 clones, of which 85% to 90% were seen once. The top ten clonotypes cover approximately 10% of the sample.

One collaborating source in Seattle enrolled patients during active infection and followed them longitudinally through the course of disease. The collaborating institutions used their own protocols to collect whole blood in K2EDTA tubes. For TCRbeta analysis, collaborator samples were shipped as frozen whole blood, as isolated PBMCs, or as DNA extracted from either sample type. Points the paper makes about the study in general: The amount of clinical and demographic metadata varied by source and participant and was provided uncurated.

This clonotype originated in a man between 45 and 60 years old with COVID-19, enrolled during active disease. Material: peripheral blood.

The DNA sequence follows: TGTGCCAGCTCACCCCTCCAGGTTGCGGGGCCCTCTGGGGCCAACGTCCTGACTTTC. Translation gives CASSPLQVAGPSGANVLTF. The sequence is built from TRBV18 and TRBJ2-6; the D gene is perhaps TRBD2, from 6 matching bases. V drops 3 bases and J drops 0 bases, leaving 18 bases in between. The CDR3, cysteine through phenylalanine, is 19 amino acids long. The read is trimmed to its CDR3 DNA, 57 bases read in frame from base 1. CDR1 KGHSH and CDR2 LQKENI were looked up in the germline V gene. The variable domain in full, with residues beyond the CDR3 obtained from the reference TRBV18 and TRBJ2-6 genes, is NAGVMQNPRHLVRRRGQEARLRCSPMKGHSHVYWYRQLPEEGLKFMVYLQKENIIDESGMPKERFSAEFPKEGPSILRIQQVVRGDSAAYFCASSPLQVAGPSGANVLTFGAGSRLTVL.